The clone carrying this T cell receptor beta chain showed up just a few times. No antigen is known for it. Trimming took 0 bases from V and 5 from J, leaving 7 bases between them. The CDR3 contains 14 residues. Germline values: CDR1 SEHNR, CDR2 FQNEAQ (reference sequence). These data belong to a study of identical twins. Carrying unique molecular identifiers, the cDNA also gained a universal primer site through template switching. MiXCR, applied by TCRdb to the 5' RACE reads, yields one record per CDR3 protein. Found here are around 530,000 distinct CDR3 sequences, 12% to 15% of them singletons; the top ten hold about 0.4%. General study findings and limits: Beta out-of-frame sequences showed weaker excess sharing between twins. Compared with unrelated sharing, twin-shared out-of-frame alpha sequences had more low-probability sequences.

These same records also appear under a second study, on yellow fever vaccine responses in identical twins.

The genes are TRBV7-9 and TRBJ1-4; D not resolved. This TCR was sampled from a young woman in good health. Material for sequencing was CD4+ T cells sorted from blood. This chain's CDR3 is CASSLAIPNEKLFF. CDR3 DNA: TGTGCCAGCAGCTTAGCTATACCAAATGAAAAACTGTTTTTT.